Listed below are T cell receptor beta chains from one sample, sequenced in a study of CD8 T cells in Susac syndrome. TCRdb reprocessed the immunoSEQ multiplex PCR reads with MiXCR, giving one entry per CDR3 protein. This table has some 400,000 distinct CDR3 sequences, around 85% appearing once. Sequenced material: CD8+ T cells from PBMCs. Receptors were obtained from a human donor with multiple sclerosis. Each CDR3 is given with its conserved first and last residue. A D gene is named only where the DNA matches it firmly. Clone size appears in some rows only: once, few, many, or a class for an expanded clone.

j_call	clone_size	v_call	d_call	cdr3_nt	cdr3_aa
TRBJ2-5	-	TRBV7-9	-	TGTGCCAGCAGCTTCGGTGGGGGGGCCGGCGAGACCCAGTACTTC	CASSFGGGAGETQYF
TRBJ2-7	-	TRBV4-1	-	TGCGCCAGCAGCCAAGATAACGACAGGCCCCTCTACGAGCAGTACTTC	CASSQDNDRPLYEQYF
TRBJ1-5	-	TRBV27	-	TGTGCCAGCAGTCCATCAACAGGGTCCCACAATCAGCCCCAGCATTTT	CASSPSTGSHNQPQHF
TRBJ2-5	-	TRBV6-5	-	TGTGCCAGCACTCGGCAGAGCGGCCCCCAAGAGACCCAGTACTTC	CASTRQSGPQETQYF
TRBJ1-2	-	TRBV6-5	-	TGTGCCAGCAGTTACGGATATTCTAACTATGGCTACACCTTC	CASSYGYSNYGYTF
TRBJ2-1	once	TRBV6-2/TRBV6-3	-	TGTGCCAGCAGTTGCTCGTCACTAGATCTTCAGGGCAATGGGCGGTTCTTC	CASSCSSLDLQGNGRFF
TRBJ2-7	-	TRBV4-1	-	TGCGCCAGCAGCCAAGAGCATACAGGGAGCTACGAGCAGTACTTC	CASSQEHTGSYEQYF
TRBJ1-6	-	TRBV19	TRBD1	TGTGCCAGTAGCTTAGGGGACAGGCCTAATTCACCCCTCCACTTT	CASSLGDRPNSPLHF
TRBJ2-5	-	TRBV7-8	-	TGTGCCAGCAGCTCACCCCCGGTGGGGGTGACGGAGACCCAGTACTTC	CASSSPPVGVTETQYF
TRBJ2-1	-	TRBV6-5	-	TGTGCCAGCAGTTACGAAACCGGGAAGAGCTCCTACAATGAGCAGTTCTTC	CASSYETGKSSYNEQFF
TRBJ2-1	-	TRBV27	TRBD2	TGTGCCAGCAGTTTGGCTAGCGGGGCTTCCTACAATGAGCAGTTCTTC	CASSLASGASYNEQFF
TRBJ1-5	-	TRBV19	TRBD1	TGTGCCAGTAGTTTTCCGGGACAGAGCAATCAGCCCCAGCATTTT	CASSFPGQSNQPQHF
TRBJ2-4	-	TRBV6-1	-	TGTGCCAGCAGTGGGGGAGTAGCCAAAAACATTCAGTACTTC	CASSGGVAKNIQYF
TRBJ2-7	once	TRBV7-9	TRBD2	TGTGCCAGCAGCACATGGCTAGCGGGAGACTCCTACGAGCAGTACTTC	CASSTWLAGDSYEQYF
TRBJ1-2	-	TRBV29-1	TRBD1	TGCAGCGTTGAAGTTCTAGGGGGCGTGTACACCTTC	CSVEVLGGVYTF
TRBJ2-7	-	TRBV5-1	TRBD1	TGCGCCAGCAGATCCGGGACAGCCTTCTCCTACGAGCAGTACTTC	CASRSGTAFSYEQYF
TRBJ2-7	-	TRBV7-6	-	TGTGCCAGCAGCTTAGACGGTGAGGCCTCCGAGCAGTACTTC	CASSLDGEASEQYF
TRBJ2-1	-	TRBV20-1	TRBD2	TGCAGTGCTAGTTTCCGGGGGGGGACCTACAATGAGCAGTTCTTC	CSASFRGGTYNEQFF
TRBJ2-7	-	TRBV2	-	TGTGCCAGCAGTGAACCTGGGGCCTACGAGCAGTACTTC	CASSEPGAYEQYF
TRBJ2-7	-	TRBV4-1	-	TGCGCCAGCAGCCAAGATTCAGCCAGCTCCCCTCTCGAGCAGTACTTC	CASSQDSASSPLEQYF
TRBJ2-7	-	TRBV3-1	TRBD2	TGTGCCAGCAGCCAAGATCCGACTAGCGGCCCCTACGAGCAGTACTTC	CASSQDPTSGPYEQYF
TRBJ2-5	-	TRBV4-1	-	TGCGCCAGCAGCCGCCTGGAGGCGGGGATAGAGACCCAGTACTTC	CASSRLEAGIETQYF
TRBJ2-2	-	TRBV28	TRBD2	TGTGCCAGCAGTTTGAGTGCGGGGGGACCGATAAACACCGGGGAGCTGTTTTTT	CASSLSAGGPINTGELFF
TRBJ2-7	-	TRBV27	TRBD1	TGTGCCAGCAGTTTATTGACAGGGGGCTCCGAGCAGTACTTC	CASSLLTGGSEQYF